The 2 T cell receptor beta chains below were found in one sample sequenced in a study of cytomegalovirus exposure and HLA in healthy donors (TCRdb year 2017). The receptor library was made with the immunoSEQ multiplex PCR assay. The multiplex PCR relied on a mix of 60 forward primers for TCR Vbeta segments and 13 reverse primers for TCR Jbeta segments. In its TCRdb copy, this immuneACCESS table keeps in-frame sequences only and misses some clones. Where compared with another copy, unresolved V genes explain less than half of these, and the others have no known cause. This sample lists roughly 170,000 clones; 77% were detected once. The ten largest make up approximately 1.3% of the sample. Sequencing was carried out using PBMCs. Every receptor here comes from a woman aged 30 to 39 in good health and CMV-seropositive.

The chain couples TRBV19 to TRBJ1-1, with a possible D match to TRBD1 (5 bases). The CDR3 is 15 residues long. V shed 3 bases and J shed 0 bases, with 11 bases lying between them. Germline CDR1 reads LNHDA; CDR2 reads SQIVND (reference sequence). The DNA for the CDR3 is TGTGCCAGTAGTATCCAGGGCGGGGTGAACACTGAAGCTTTCTTT. Protein product: CASSIQGGVNTEAFF.

This chain connects TRBV11-2 to TRBJ2-7, with 11 nucleotides matching TRBD2. The CDR3 extends over 16 amino acids. V shed 5 bases, J shed 1 base, and the junction held 7 bases outside the gene matches. Germline V gives CDR1 SGHAT, CDR2 FQNNGV. Here the CDR3 reads CASSGRTSGQSYEQYF. The CDR3, as DNA: TGTGCCAGCAGCGGGAGGACTAGCGGGCAATCCTACGAGCAGTACTTC. The entire variable domain, with the rest obtained from reference TRBV11-2 and TRBJ2-7, is as follows: EAGVAQSPRYKIIEKRQSVAFWCNPISGHATLYWYQQILGQGPKLLIQFQNNGVVDDSQLPKDRFSAERLKGVDSTLKIQPAKLEDSAVYLCASSGRTSGQSYEQYFGPGTRLTVT.